What follows are 19 T cell receptor beta chains derived from one specimen sequenced in a study of tumor-infiltrating lymphocytes in primary liver carcinoma. From around 500 ng total RNA, TCR beta cDNA was generated with a primer in the constant region. It was through three nested multiplex PCR rounds of slightly modified ARM-PCR that TCR beta libraries arose. A C-beta reverse primer was combined with TRBV1-TRBV30 forward primers in the first two PCR rounds, and each round had roughly 9 cycles. TCRdb fed the multiplex PCR reads into MiXCR, producing one record per CDR3 protein. Of approximately 100,000 distinct CDR3 sequences listed, under 70% were seen once; the top ten hold 12%. From roughly 20-30 mg of unsorted bulk tissue, DNA and RNA were co-extracted together. The sequencing input was liver tumor tissue from sampling region 2. The subset denotes: tumor region T2, inferior pole. The receptors were gathered from a woman aged 55-69 years with primary liver carcinoma and hepatitis B virus infection.

This clonotype was recorded only once. A much larger clone lies one base from this, so it may be a read error. The chain is built from TRBV5-5 and TRBJ2-5; no definite D call. Germline-derived CDR1 and CDR2 are SGHKS and YYEKEE (reference sequence). This CDR3 has 14 residues. Trimming removed 1 base from V and 3 bases from J, with 10 bases in between. As DNA, the CDR3 is TGTGCCAGCAGCTTGAGGCTAGTTGAAGAGACCCAGTACTTC. Encoded protein: CASSLRLVEETQYF.

A note on this clonotype: The junction departs from the called germline gene at one end, perhaps through a read error. The gene calls are TRBV14 and TRBJ2-1; D perhaps matches TRBD2 (6 bases). The CDR3 runs to 16 residues. Germline V gives CDR1 SGHDN, CDR2 FVKESK. In DNA form, the CDR3 reads TGTGCCAGCAGCCAAGTGGGCGGGACTGGACTTGGTGAGGAGTTCTTC. Translated: CASSQVGGTGLGEEFF.

The chain's CDR3 is CASSSLSGQRFYNEQFF. The CDR3 region has the DNA TGTGCCAGCAGCTCACTATCGGGACAGAGATTCTACAATGAGCAGTTCTTC. The chain employs TRBV11-2 and TRBJ2-1; 7 nucleotides line up with TRBD1. The CDR3 spans 17 residues. The germline gives CDR1 SGHAT, CDR2 FQNNGV. Trimming cost V 4 bases and J 3 bases; bases outside gene matches: 12.

This clonotype is a singleton in its sample. A read error is possible here, since a much larger clone lies one base away. The chain employs TRBV28 and TRBJ2-7, with 9 bases identical to TRBD2. Per germline, CDR1 MDHEN and CDR2 SYDVKM. The CDR3 covers 15 residues. CDR3: CAGSDSGSLSYEQYF. CDR3 in DNA: TGTGCCGGCAGCGATAGCGGGAGCCTCTCCTACGAGCAGTACTTC.

The genes are TRBV29-1 and TRBJ1-2, with a weak D call TRBD1 (5 bases). V gave up 0 bases and J gave up 10 bases, with 24 bases separating them. Germline CDR1 and CDR2: SQVTM and ANQGSEA. The CDR3 loop spans 16 amino acids. The CDR3 reads CSVEDFTRGGRDDYTF. DNA of the CDR3: TGCAGCGTTGAAGACTTTACCCGGGGCGGAAGAGATGACTACACCTTC.

This clonotype was seen at least ten times. The CDR3 region is CASSYSQGAYEQYF. The CDR3 region has the DNA TGTGCCAGCAGTTACAGCCAGGGGGCCTACGAGCAGTACTTC. V and J are TRBV6-5 and TRBJ2-7, with 7 bases that match TRBD1. The CDR3 is 14 amino acids. CDR1 is MNHEY and CDR2 is SVGAGI in the germline V gene. The junction had 3 bases not matched to a gene; V was cut back by 2 bases and J by 2 bases.

Worth noting for this clonotype: In this CDR3 the conserved last residue, phenylalanine or tryptophan, is missing, so a read error is likely. V and J are TRBV4-2 and TRBJ2-3; D perhaps matches TRBD2 (6 bases). Trimming removed 3 bases at V and 6 bases at J, with 22 bases between. CDR3 length equals 17 residues. Germline V gene data show CDR1 as LGHNA and CDR2 as YNFKEQ. The CDR3 DNA follows: TGTGCCAGCAGCCAGTATGGGGACTCCCGAAGAGGTGATACGCAGTATTTA. It specifies CASSQYGDSRRGDTQYL.

Turning to this clonotype: In this CDR3 the conserved last residue, phenylalanine or tryptophan, is missing, so a read error is likely. This chain connects TRBV11-2 to TRBJ2-3; unclear D gene. This CDR3 region has 15 residues. CDR1 is SGHAT, CDR2 FQNNGV, per germline. V dropped 6 bases and J dropped 0 bases, with 13 bases sitting between them. The CDR3 bases are TGTGCCAGCAGACCCTATGCGACTAGCACAGATACGCAGTATTCT. Its translation is CASRPYATSTDTQYS.

In its sample, this clonotype was seen many times. The chain links TRBV10-1 to TRBJ1-1; the D gene is possibly TRBD1 (6 bases). The V gene's germline CDR1 is WNHNN and CDR2 SYGVQD (reference sequence). CDR3 size: 13 residues. With 4 bases removed from V and 7 bases from J, the gap between germline ends came to 13 bases. The CDR3 DNA is TGCGCCAGCAGTGTTGGACAGCTTAGTGAAGCTTTCTTT. Its translation is CASSVGQLSEAFF.

Of note for this clonotype: A junction boundary mismatches the germline segment, possibly from a read error. This chain joins TRBV6-1 and TRBJ2-1; possible D gene TRBD1, 6 bases. Germline values: CDR1 MNHNS, CDR2 SASEGT. CDR3 size: 16 residues. The CDR3 spells CASSGFGGLSYNEQFF. The CDR3 bases are TGTGCCAGCAGTGGATTTGGGGGCCTCAGCTACAATGAACAGTTCTTC.

On this clonotype: A junction boundary mismatches the germline segment, possibly from a read error. V and J are TRBV28 and TRBJ2-3, with D perhaps TRBD1 (5 bases). Per germline, CDR1 MDHEN and CDR2 SYDVKM. The CDR3 spans 13 residues. CDR3 amino acids: CASSWGSTDTQYF. CDR3 nucleotide sequence: TGTGCTAGCAGTTGGGGCAGCACAGATACGCAGTATTTT.

This clonotype was seen once. The V and J genes are TRBV29-1 and TRBJ2-3; D may be TRBD2 (6 bases). The germline V and J ends were trimmed by 7 bases and 5 bases, with 25 bases remaining between them. This CDR3 has 16 residues. The germline CDR1 and CDR2 sequences are SQVTM and ANQGSEA. In nucleotides, the CDR3 is TGCAGCGCCAGGCTCCCTGGGTTAGGACTAAGAGATACGCAGTATTTT. Its protein product is CSARLPGLGLRDTQYF.

In the case of this clonotype: Since no conserved phenylalanine or tryptophan closes the CDR3, a read error is the likely cause. The chain employs TRBV11-2 and TRBJ2-1; 8 nucleotides agree with TRBD2. The CDR3 contains 13 residues. From germline, CDR1 is SGHAT and CDR2 FQNNGV. With V trimmed by 8 bases and J by 7 bases, 7 bases remained unmatched. The CDR3 sequence is CASDFVAGNEQFS. CDR3 DNA: TGTGCCAGCGACTTCGTAGCGGGGAATGAGCAGTTCTCC.

This clonotype was picked up many times. V usage is TRBV29-1 and J usage is TRBJ1-1; TRBD1 is a possible D gene (5 bases). The CDR3 sequence is 12 residues long. Trimming pared 0 bases from V and 5 bases from J, leaving 7 bases between. Germline V CDR1 and CDR2: SQVTM, ANQGSEA. The CDR3 loop is CSVEEGVTEAFF. The DNA for the CDR3 is TGCAGCGTTGAAGAGGGGGTGACTGAAGCTTTCTTT.

A note on this clonotype: The junction does not match germline at one end; this may be a read error. The chain links TRBV11-2 to TRBJ2-5, with 7 bases that match TRBD2. Germline V CDR1 and CDR2: SGHAT, FQNNGV. The CDR3 has 16 residues. The chain's CDR3 is CANSPSSGLVGETKYF. CDR3 sequence (DNA): TGTGCCAACAGCCCGTCATCCGGACTAGTGGGAGAGACCAAGTACTTC.

This clonotype was counted once. A much larger clone is a single base away; this may be a read error. The chain has TRBV28 and TRBJ2-5; possible D gene TRBD2, 6 bases. V lost 6 bases, J lost 4 bases, and 15 bases lay in between. The CDR3 spans 14 residues. Germline CDR1 and CDR2: MDHEN and SYDVKM. Written as DNA, the CDR3 is TGTGCCAGCAGAGGGCACCAGGAGGGAGAGACCCAGTACTTC. It is translated as CASRGHQEGETQYF.

To note about this clonotype: A junction boundary mismatches the germline segment, possibly from a read error. V usage is TRBV29-1 and J usage is TRBJ2-7; no reliable D call. The CDR3 is 13 residues long. Germline CDR1 reads SQVTM; CDR2 reads ANQGSEA. CDR3 region: CSVSARNSYEQHF. In DNA, the CDR3 is TGCAGCGTTTCTGCACGTAACTCCTACGAGCAGCACTTC.

As concerns this clonotype: A much more abundant neighbour one base away suggests this may be a read error. This CDR3 reads CASSYLGAVATEASF. The CDR3 DNA follows: TGTGCCAGCAGTTACTTAGGGGCAGTGGCCACTGAAGCTTCCTTT. This chain joins TRBV6-5 and TRBJ1-1, with a possible D match to TRBD1 (5 bases). The CDR3 has 15 residues. Germline CDR1 and CDR2: MNHEY and SVGAGI.

About this clonotype: One end of the junction varies from germline; a read error may be responsible. The rearrangement links TRBV11-2 to TRBJ2-3, with unresolved D. The CDR3 loop spans 15 amino acids. Germline loops: CDR1 SGHAT, CDR2 FQNNGV. The CDR3 here is CVGSPGLASPDTQYF. In DNA, the CDR3 is TGTGTCGGCAGCCCTGGATTAGCAAGCCCAGATACTCAGTATTTT.